This record covers a single T cell receptor (beta chain). The data were produced by immunoSEQ multiplex PCR, yet TCRdb's version contains in-frame clones alone and is incomplete. The table records 89,000 or so clones, about nine tenths of them present only once. These data come from a study of T cell changes during pregnancy in multiple sclerosis. V shed 5 bases and J shed 1 base, with 9 bases lying between them. CDR1 MDHEN and CDR2 SYDVKM come from the germline V gene. This CDR3 is built from 14 residues. The sequence was collected from a female donor in good health, serving as a control in a pregnancy study. Some clones in this sample may be carry-over from other donors' samples. The rearrangement joins TRBV28 to TRBJ1-3; tentatively, D is TRBD1 (5 bases). Sequences were derived from PBMCs, sampled in the first trimester of pregnancy. The CDR3 protein is CASSPGLSGNTIYF. DNA of the CDR3: TGTGCCAGCAGTCCAGGGTTATCTGGAAACACCATATATTTT.